A selection of T cell receptor beta chains follows, all from one sample in a study of metastatic and nonmetastatic thyroid tumors. With MiXCR, TCRdb reprocessed the PCR reads. The sample includes 15,000 to 20,000 clones, around 33% of them seen just once. The sequenced sample consisted of tumor tissue. These receptors all come from a male donor with papillary thyroid cancer or a benign thyroid nodule (not recorded which). Some clones in this sample may be carry-over from other donors' samples. Each CDR3 is given with its conserved first and last residue. Fields, in order: clone size, J gene, D gene, V gene, CDR3 protein, CDR3 DNA. A D gene is named only where the DNA matches it firmly. Not all rows give a size; the values are once, few, many and, for expanded clones, a class.

many | TRBJ2-1 | TRBD2 | TRBV6-4 | CASSEASGRYNEQFF | TGTGCCAGCAGTGAAGCTAGCGGGAGGTACAATGAGCAGTTCTTC
- | TRBJ1-5 | - | TRBV28 | CASSLRGTASNQPQHF | TGTGCCAGCAGTTTAAGAGGCACAGCTAGCAATCAGCCCCAGCATTTT
- | TRBJ2-7 | TRBD1 | TRBV5-1 | CASCLVLGGIDEQYF | TGCGCCAGCTGCTTGGTTTTAGGGGGCATCGACGAGCAGTACTTC
many | TRBJ2-5 | - | TRBV3-1 | CASSSDGGDGYQETQYF | TGTGCCAGCAGCTCGGACGGGGGTGACGGGTACCAAGAGACCCAGTACTTC
few | TRBJ1-5 | - | TRBV7-2 | CASSYNWGNQPQHF | TGTGCCAGCAGCTATAATTGGGGGAATCAGCCCCAGCATTTT
medium-sized | TRBJ2-7 | TRBD1 | TRBV6-2/TRBV6-3 | CASRSGQGVRSHEQYF | TGTGCCAGCAGATCCGGACAGGGGGTACGTAGCCACGAGCAGTACTTC
- | TRBJ2-7 | - | TRBV28 | CASSGPGTSTGEQYF | TGTGCCAGCAGTGGACCCGGGACTTCTACCGGCGAGCAGTACTTC
few | TRBJ1-1 | - | TRBV20-1 | CSANIGGGNTEAFF | TGCAGTGCAAACATCGGCGGGGGGAACACTGAAGCTTTCTTT
- | TRBJ2-2 | TRBD1 | TRBV6-2/TRBV6-3 | CASSIQGADTGELFF | TGTGCCAGCAGTATACAGGGGGCAGACACCGGGGAGCTGTTTTTT
many | TRBJ2-3 | TRBD2 | TRBV7-3 | CASSLLGGGPTDTQYF | TGTGCCAGCAGCTTACTGGGCGGGGGACCCACAGATACGCAGTATTTT
- | TRBJ1-1 | - | TRBV5-8 | CASSPSRWVTFF | TGTGCCAGCAGCCCTAGTAGGTGGGTAACTTTCTTT
- | TRBJ2-6 | TRBD2 | TRBV11-1 | CASRSLLAGPSVAYVLTF | TGTGCCAGCAGGTCTCTACTAGCGGGGCCTTCAGTGGCCTACGTCCTGACTTTC
many | TRBJ1-2 | TRBD1 | TRBV30 | CAWSTGTGAGYGYTF | TGTGCCTGGAGTACCGGGACAGGTGCTGGGTATGGCTACACCTTC
- | TRBJ2-7 | TRBD2 | TRBV20-1 | CSARRREGHDEQYF | TGCAGTGCTAGGCGGCGGGAGGGCCACGACGAGCAGTACTTC
many | TRBJ1-1 | - | TRBV5-1 | CASSLVQGRTNTEAFF | TGCGCCAGCAGCTTGGTCCAGGGGAGGACGAACACTGAAGCTTTCTTT
- | TRBJ1-6 | - | TRBV27 | CASSSGGWNSPLHF | TGTGCCAGCAGTTCTGGGGGGTGGAATTCACCCCTCCACTTT
- | TRBJ1-5 | - | TRBV15 | CATSSHAFNQPQHF | TGTGCCACCAGCAGCCATGCTTTCAATCAGCCCCAGCATTTT
- | TRBJ2-1 | TRBD2 | TRBV5-1 | CASSLGSGKKNEQFF | TGCGCCAGCAGCTTGGGTAGCGGGAAGAAGAATGAGCAGTTCTTC
- | TRBJ2-3 | - | TRBV20-1 | CSARDLGRQLDTQYF | TGCAGTGCTAGAGATCTGGGCAGGCAGTTGGATACGCAGTATTTT
medium-sized | TRBJ2-7 | TRBD2 | TRBV7-2 | CASREKGTSAKQYF | TGTGCCAGCAGAGAAAAGGGGACTAGCGCTAAACAGTACTTC
many | TRBJ2-3 | - | TRBV20-1 | CSARDTRGRGDTQYF | TGCAGTGCTAGAGATACGCGGGGGCGGGGGGATACGCAGTATTTT
many | TRBJ2-1 | - | TRBV11-2 | CASSYALWGYNEQFF | TGTGCCAGCAGCTACGCGCTTTGGGGGTACAATGAGCAGTTCTTC
few | TRBJ1-5 | TRBD1 | TRBV27 | CASRTGGVGNQPQHF | TGTGCCAGCAGAACAGGGGGCGTTGGCAATCAGCCCCAGCATTTT
- | TRBJ1-2 | - | TRBV6-5 | CASSYSGGHYVYTF | TGTGCCAGCAGTTACTCCGGGGGGCACTATGTCTACACCTTC
medium-sized | TRBJ2-7 | - | TRBV2 | CASRWTQNHEQYF | TGTGCCAGCAGATGGACACAAAACCACGAGCAGTACTTC
medium-sized | TRBJ2-5 | TRBD2 | TRBV2 | CASSPVTSGRLETQYF | TGTGCCAGCAGCCCCGTGACTAGCGGGAGACTAGAGACCCAGTACTTC
medium-sized | TRBJ2-7 | - | TRBV7-9 | CASSLDYYEQYF | TGTGCCAGCAGCTTGGACTACTACGAGCAGTACTTC
- | TRBJ1-5 | - | TRBV5-8 | CANSLGRAGGNQPQHF | TGTGCCAACAGCTTGGGCAGGGCGGGAGGCAATCAGCCCCAGCATTTT
medium-sized | TRBJ1-5 | - | TRBV19 | CASSLGAREQAQHF | TGTGCCAGTAGTTTGGGGGCAAGGGAACAGGCCCAGCATTTT
- | TRBJ1-4 | - | TRBV3-1 | CASSRLGSINERLFF | TGTGCCAGCTCCCGGCTCGGGAGCATTAATGAAAGACTGTTTTTT
many | TRBJ1-3 | - | TRBV28 | CASSTSGNTIYF | TGTGCCAGCAGTACCAGCGGAAACACCATATATTTT
- | TRBJ2-7 | TRBD2 | TRBV6-2/TRBV6-3 | CASSYSTLGFGIAGGGPQYF | TGTGCCAGCAGTTACTCGACCCTGGGGTTCGGTATAGCGGGAGGGGGTCCGCAGTACTTC
- | TRBJ2-7 | TRBD1 | TRBV30 | CAWSEPGQGYEQYF | TGTGCCTGGAGCGAACCGGGACAGGGGTACGAGCAGTACTTC
few | TRBJ2-2 | TRBD1 | TRBV6-1 | CASSEQGVGELFF | TGTGCCAGCAGTGAGCAGGGGGTCGGGGAGCTGTTTTTT
- | TRBJ1-5 | TRBD1 | TRBV19 | CASSIVRQGGGQPQHF | TGTGCCAGTAGTATAGTTCGACAGGGAGGCGGGCAGCCCCAGCATTTT
once | TRBJ2-7 | TRBD2 | TRBV4-1 | CASSLTSGDYEHYF | TGCGCCAGCAGCCTTACTAGCGGGGACTACGAGCATTACTTC
- | TRBJ2-4 | - | TRBV18 | CASSFMDTSNIQYF | TGTGCCAGCTCCTTCATGGACACTTCAAACATTCAGTACTTC
many | TRBJ2-3 | - | TRBV2 | CASPKRARSPDTQYF | TGTGCCAGCCCCAAACGAGCTAGGAGCCCAGACACGCAGTATTTT
- | TRBJ1-2 | - | TRBV6-1 | CASSQRRNYGYTF | TGTGCCAGCAGTCAACGTCGAAACTATGGCTACACCTTC
- | TRBJ2-3 | TRBD1 | TRBV5-8 | CASSLGPGGPHSTQYF | TGTGCCAGCAGCTTGGGACCAGGGGGCCCCCACAGTACGCAGTATTTT
- | TRBJ2-5 | TRBD1 | TRBV2 | CASSDTGGAETQYF | TGTGCCAGCAGCGATACAGGGGGCGCAGAGACCCAGTACTTC
many | TRBJ2-3 | TRBD1 | TRBV20-1 | CSARTGGTDTQYF | TGCAGTGCTAGGACAGGGGGCACAGATACGCAGTATTTT
many | TRBJ2-5 | - | TRBV18 | CASSPIQETQYF | TGTGCCAGCTCACCTATCCAAGAGACCCAGTACTTC
- | TRBJ1-1 | TRBD1 | TRBV20-1 | CSAAGGGVNVLNTEAFF | TGCAGTGCCGCAGGGGGGGGTGTTAATGTTTTGAACACTGAAGCTTTCTTT
- | TRBJ1-2 | TRBD1 | TRBV20-1 | CSARVRDRVYYGYTF | TGCAGTGCTAGGGTCCGGGACAGGGTATACTATGGCTACACCTTC
few | TRBJ1-2 | - | TRBV6-1 | CASSEAGRSYGYTF | TGTGCCAGCAGTGAAGCAGGGAGGTCGTATGGCTACACCTTC
- | TRBJ2-7 | - | TRBV6-1 | CASRGYSYEQYF | TGTGCCAGCAGGGGTTACTCCTACGAGCAGTACTTC
- | TRBJ2-7 | - | TRBV7-6 | CASSLNSLAGGDEQYF | TGTGCCAGCAGCTTAAACTCACTAGCCGGTGGCGACGAGCAGTACTTC
many | TRBJ1-1 | TRBD1 | TRBV20-1 | CSASRTEQGRKAFF | TGCAGTGCTTCCCGGACGGAACAGGGGCGAAAAGCTTTCTTT
few | TRBJ1-3 | TRBD1 | TRBV6-1 | CASRPLQGTGNTIYF | TGTGCCAGCAGACCCCTACAGGGGACTGGAAACACCATATATTTC
- | TRBJ2-7 | TRBD2 | TRBV20-1 | CSALAGVYEQYF | TGCAGTGCTCTGGCGGGAGTATACGAGCAGTACTTC
many | TRBJ1-1 | - | TRBV28 | CATLGDTEAFF | TGTGCCACCCTCGGGGACACTGAAGCTTTCTTT
few | TRBJ2-1 | TRBD2 | TRBV19 | CASSVGLAIYNEQFF | TGTGCCAGTAGTGTCGGACTAGCGATCTACAATGAGCAGTTCTTC
few | TRBJ2-1 | TRBD2 | TRBV27 | CASSLKGGRAHREQFF | TGTGCCAGCAGTTTAAAGGGCGGGAGGGCCCATCGGGAGCAGTTCTTC
- | TRBJ2-2 | - | TRBV20-1 | CSARLGESFTGELFF | TGCAGTGCTCGTTTGGGCGAGTCGTTCACCGGGGAGCTGTTTTTT